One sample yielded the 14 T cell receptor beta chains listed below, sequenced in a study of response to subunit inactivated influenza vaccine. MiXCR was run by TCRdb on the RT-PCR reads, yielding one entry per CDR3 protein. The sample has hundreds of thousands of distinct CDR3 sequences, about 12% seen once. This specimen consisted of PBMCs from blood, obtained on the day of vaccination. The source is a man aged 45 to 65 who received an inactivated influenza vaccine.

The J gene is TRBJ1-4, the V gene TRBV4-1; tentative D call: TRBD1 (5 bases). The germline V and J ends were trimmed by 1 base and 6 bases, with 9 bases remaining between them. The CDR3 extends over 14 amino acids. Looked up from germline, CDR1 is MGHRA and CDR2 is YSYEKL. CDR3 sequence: CASSQGGGDEKLFF. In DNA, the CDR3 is TGCGCCAGCAGCCAAGGGGGGGGGGATGAAAAACTGTTTTTT.

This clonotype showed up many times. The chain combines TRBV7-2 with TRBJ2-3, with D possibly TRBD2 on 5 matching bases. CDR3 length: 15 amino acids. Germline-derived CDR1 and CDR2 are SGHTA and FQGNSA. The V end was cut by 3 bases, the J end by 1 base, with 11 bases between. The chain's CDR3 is CASSFDGLGTDTQYF. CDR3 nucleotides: TGTGCCAGCAGCTTCGACGGACTTGGCACAGATACGCAGTATTTT. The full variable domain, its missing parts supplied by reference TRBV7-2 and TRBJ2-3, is GAGVSQSPSNKVTEKGKDVELRCDPISGHTALYWYRQSLGQGLEFLIYFQGNSAPDKSGLPSDRFSAERTGGSVSTLTIQRTQQEDSAVYLCASSFDGLGTDTQYFGPGTRLTVL.

CDR3 sequence reads: CSARSIGGSGGPDTQYF. Here the CDR3 DNA reads TGCAGTGCTAGATCCATCGGGGGTAGCGGGGGCCCAGATACGCAGTATTTT. The chain uses TRBV20-1 and TRBJ2-3, with TRBD2 identical over 9 bases. Unmatched junction bases numbered 13, after V lost 2 bases and J lost 4 bases. The CDR3 has 17 amino acids. Per the germline V gene, CDR1 is DFQATT and CDR2 is SNEGSKA (reference sequence).

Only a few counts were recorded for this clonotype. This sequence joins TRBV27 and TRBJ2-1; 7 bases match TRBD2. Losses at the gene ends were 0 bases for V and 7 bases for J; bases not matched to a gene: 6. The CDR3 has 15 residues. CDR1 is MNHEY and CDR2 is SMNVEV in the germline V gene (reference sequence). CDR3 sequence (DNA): TGTGCCAGCAGTTTATCGGCGGGAGCTTGGAATGAGCAGTTCTTC. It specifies CASSLSAGAWNEQFF.

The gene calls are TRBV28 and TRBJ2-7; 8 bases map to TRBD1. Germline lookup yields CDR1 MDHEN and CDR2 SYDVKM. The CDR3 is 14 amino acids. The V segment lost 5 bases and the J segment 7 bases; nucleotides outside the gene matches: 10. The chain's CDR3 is CASSPPTRGPEQYF. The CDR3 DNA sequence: TGTGCCAGCAGTCCGCCAACCAGGGGGCCTGAGCAGTACTTC.

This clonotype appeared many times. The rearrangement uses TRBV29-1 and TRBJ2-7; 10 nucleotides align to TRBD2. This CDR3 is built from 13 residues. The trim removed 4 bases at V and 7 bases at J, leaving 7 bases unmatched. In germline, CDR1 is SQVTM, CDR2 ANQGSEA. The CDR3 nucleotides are TGCAGCGTTGGGCTAGCGGGAGTGTTTGAGCAGTACTTC. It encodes CSVGLAGVFEQYF.

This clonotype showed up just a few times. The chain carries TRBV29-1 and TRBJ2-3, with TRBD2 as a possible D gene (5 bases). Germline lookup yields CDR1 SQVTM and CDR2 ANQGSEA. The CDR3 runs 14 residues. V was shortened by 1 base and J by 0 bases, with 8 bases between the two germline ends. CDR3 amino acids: CSVEGVASTDTQYF. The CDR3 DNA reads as TGCAGCGTTGAAGGAGTAGCGAGCACAGATACGCAGTATTTT.

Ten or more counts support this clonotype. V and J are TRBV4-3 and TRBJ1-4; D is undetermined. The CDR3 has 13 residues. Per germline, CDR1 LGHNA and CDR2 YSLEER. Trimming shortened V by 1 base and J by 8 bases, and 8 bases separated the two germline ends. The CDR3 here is CASSQVEEEKLFF. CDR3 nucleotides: TGCGCCAGCAGCCAAGTGGAGGAGGAAAAACTGTTTTTT.

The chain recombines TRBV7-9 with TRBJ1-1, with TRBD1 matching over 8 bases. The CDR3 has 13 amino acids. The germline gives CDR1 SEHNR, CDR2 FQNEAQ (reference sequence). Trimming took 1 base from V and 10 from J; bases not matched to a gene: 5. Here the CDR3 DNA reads TGTGCCAGCAGCTTAGGCGGACAGGGCAGAGCTTTCTTT. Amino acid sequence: CASSLGGQGRAFF.

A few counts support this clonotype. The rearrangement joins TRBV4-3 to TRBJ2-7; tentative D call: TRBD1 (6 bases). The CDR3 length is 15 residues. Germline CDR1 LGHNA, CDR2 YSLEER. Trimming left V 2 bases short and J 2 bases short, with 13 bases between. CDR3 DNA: TGCGCCAGCAGCCAATCGACAGGATTCCCCTACGAGCAGTACTTC. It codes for CASSQSTGFPYEQYF.

CDR3 sequence: CASSPGGAGLYEQYF. For the CDR3, the DNA is TGTGCCAGCAGCCCAGGGGGAGCGGGGCTTTACGAGCAGTACTTC. The chain links TRBV7-2 to TRBJ2-7; D tentatively fits TRBD1 or TRBD2 (7 bases each). V was cut by 5 bases and J by 4 bases, with 18 bases left in between. This CDR3 has 15 residues. Germline V gene lookup returns CDR1 SGHTA and CDR2 FQGNSA.

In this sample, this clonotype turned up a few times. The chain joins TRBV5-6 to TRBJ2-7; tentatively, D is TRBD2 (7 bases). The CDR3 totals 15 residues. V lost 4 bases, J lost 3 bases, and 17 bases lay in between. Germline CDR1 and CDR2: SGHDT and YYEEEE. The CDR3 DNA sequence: TGTGCCAGCAGCCGGAGACGGGGGGCGAGCTACGAGCAGTACTTC. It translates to CASSRRRGASYEQYF.

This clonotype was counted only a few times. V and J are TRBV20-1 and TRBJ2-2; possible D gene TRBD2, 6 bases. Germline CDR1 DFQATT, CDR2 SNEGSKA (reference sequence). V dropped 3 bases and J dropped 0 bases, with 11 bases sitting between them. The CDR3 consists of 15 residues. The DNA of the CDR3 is TGCAGTGCTAGGGGCGGGACTGCGAACACCGGGGAGCTGTTTTTT. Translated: CSARGGTANTGELFF.

CDR3 bases: TGTGCCAGCAGCGTAGATGGCCCTTACAATGAGCAGTTCTTC. Its translation is CASSVDGPYNEQFF. The chain joins TRBV9 to TRBJ2-1, with D unclear. V was pared by 0 bases and J by 4 bases, with 8 bases between. The germline gives CDR1 SGDLS, CDR2 YYNGEE. This CDR3 has 14 residues.